Listed here are 15 T cell receptor beta chains from one sample, sequenced in a study of cytomegalovirus exposure and HLA in healthy donors. This PCR relied on a set of 60 Vbeta primers and 13 Jbeta primers. Only in-frame clones appear in the TCRdb table, and some are missing; sequencing was by immunoSEQ multiplex PCR. This sample carries around 150,000 clones, roughly 70% of them seen once, and the ten largest clones take around 3.1%. The sample consisted of PBMCs. These TCRs come from a male donor in good health and CMV-seronegative.

This chain links TRBV7-2 with TRBJ1-1; D unresolved. CDR3 length equals 14 residues. V was clipped by 5 bases and J by 5 bases, with 15 bases between them. Germline V CDR1 and CDR2: SGHTA, FQGNSA. Written as DNA, the CDR3 is TGTGCCAGCAGCCCCCGGGGAGGGAGAACTGAAGCTTTCTTT. Its protein is CASSPRGGRTEAFF.

This rearrangement joins TRBV6-6 to TRBJ1-1; D gene unclear. The V end was cut by 6 bases, the J end by 4 bases, with 9 bases between. The length of the CDR3 is 12 residues. Germline CDR1 and CDR2: MNHNY and SVGAGI (reference sequence). The CDR3 bases are TGTGCCAGCAGCCCCGAGTTCACTGAAGCTTTCTTT. Its translation is CASSPEFTEAFF.

The genes are TRBV13 and TRBJ2-3; 7 bases agree with TRBD1. Germline trimming cut 2 bases from V and 2 bases from J; bases unmatched to any gene: 4. The CDR3 extends over 15 amino acids. The germline gives CDR1 PRHDT, CDR2 FYEKMQ (reference sequence). Here the CDR3 reads CASSLRDRFTDTQYF. DNA for the CDR3: TGTGCCAGCAGCTTACGGGACAGATTCACAGATACGCAGTATTTT.

This chain uses TRBV2 with TRBJ1-1; maybe TRBD1 (5 bases). The CDR3 has 16 residues. Germline V gives CDR1 SNHLY, CDR2 FYNNEI. V shed 4 bases and J shed 2 bases, with 17 bases lying between them. Here the CDR3 reads CASSGGYSFANTEAFF. The DNA for the CDR3 is TGTGCCAGCAGTGGGGGCTACAGTTTCGCTAACACTGAAGCTTTCTTT.

This sequence joins TRBV6-1 and TRBJ1-1; 7 nucleotides agree with TRBD1. After removal of 6 bases from V and 1 base from J, the junction contained 2 bases not matched to a gene. The germline CDR1 and CDR2 sequences are MNHNS and SASEGT. This CDR3 spans 13 amino acids. The CDR3 loop reads CASRGTANTEAFF. The CDR3 nucleotides are TGTGCCAGCAGGGGGACAGCGAACACTGAAGCTTTCTTT.

V is TRBV21-1 and J is TRBJ1-2. TRBV21-1 is a known pseudogene. The CDR3 spans 14 residues. CDR3 DNA sequence: TGTGCCAGCAGCCCAACCCCTGACTCTCAGGGCTACACCTTC. This codes for CASSPTPDSQGYTF.

The chain is built from TRBV7-2 and TRBJ1-2; a weak D match, TRBD1 (5 bases). The V gene's germline CDR1 is SGHTA and CDR2 FQGNSA. V was shortened by 5 bases and J by 8 bases, with 24 bases between the two germline ends. The length of the CDR3 is 16 residues. For the CDR3, the DNA is TGTGCCAGCAGCCCCTCAGCGGGGCAGGAATTAGGCGGCTACACCTTC. It codes for CASSPSAGQELGGYTF.

V gene TRBV4-1 combines with J gene TRBJ1-4; D is uncertain. Trimming left V 4 bases short and J 8 bases short, with 14 bases between. Per the germline V gene, CDR1 is MGHRA and CDR2 is YSYEKL. The CDR3 has 14 amino acids. The CDR3 spells CASSPREVGEKLFF. The CDR3 region has the DNA TGCGCCAGCAGCCCACGGGAGGTCGGAGAAAAACTGTTTTTT.

This chain joins TRBV9 and TRBJ1-2, with unresolved D. V lost 4 bases to trimming and J lost 0 bases, with 10 bases between them. Per germline, CDR1 SGDLS and CDR2 YYNGEE. The CDR3 extends over 14 amino acids. The CDR3 bases are TGTGCCAGCAGCCTGACGACAACTAACTATGGCTACACCTTC. This codes for CASSLTTTNYGYTF.

This sequence joins TRBV6-6 and TRBJ1-1; D possibly corresponds to TRBD1 (5 bases). Trimming removed 8 bases at V and 2 bases at J, with 18 bases between. The CDR3 runs to 15 residues. CDR1 and CDR2 from the germline V gene are MNHNY and SVGAGI (reference sequence). CDR3 region: CASEYPVTENTEAFF. The CDR3 DNA follows: TGTGCCAGCGAGTACCCGGTGACAGAAAACACTGAAGCTTTCTTT.

This clone was seen just once. The genes are TRBV2 and TRBJ1-2; D uncertain. Germline CDR1 SNHLY, CDR2 FYNNEI. CDR3 length equals 14 residues. Between the trimmed V and J ends, which lost 6 bases and 7 bases, there was a span of 18 bases. CDR3 residues: CASSPLTARGGYTF. CDR3 bases: TGTGCCAGCAGCCCCCTTACCGCGAGAGGTGGCTACACCTTC.

The chain is built from TRBV5-1 and TRBJ1-5; D is unresolved. The germline V gene has CDR1 SGHRS and CDR2 YFSETQ. The CDR3 is 13 amino acids. Trimming shortened V by 4 bases and J by 4 bases, and 9 bases separated the two germline ends. The CDR3 loop reads CASSMGANQPQHF. In DNA form, the CDR3 reads TGCGCCAGCAGCATGGGCGCAAATCAGCCCCAGCATTTT.

V usage is TRBV6-4 and J usage is TRBJ2-1; 9 bases match TRBD2. CDR1 and CDR2 from the germline V gene are MRHNA and SNTAGT. The CDR3 contains 16 residues. V lost 2 bases and J lost 10; bases outside the gene matches: 12. The CDR3 loop reads CASSDRGTSRSGEQFF. The CDR3 region has the DNA TGTGCCAGCAGTGACCGAGGGACTAGCAGGTCGGGCGAGCAGTTCTTC.

Concerning this clone itself: An end of the junction differs from the germline gene, which may be a read error. V usage is TRBV7-3 and J usage is TRBJ1-1, with TRBD1 matching 8 bases. The CDR3 is 16 residues long. Germline V gene sequence: CDR1 SGHTA, CDR2 FQGTGA. CDR3 residues: CASSLTGTGRRTEAFF. For the CDR3, the DNA is TGTGCCAGCAGCCTAACCGGGACAGGCAGGAGGACTGAAGCTTTCTTT. Full variable domain (outside the CDR3, taken from reference TRBV7-3 and TRBJ1-1): GAGVSQTPSNKVTEKGKYVELRCDPISGHTALYWYRQSLGQGPEFLIYFQGTGAADDSGLPNDRFFAVRPEGSVSTLKIQRTERGDSAVYLCASSLTGTGRRTEAFFGQGTRLTVV.

The sample holds one count of this clone. V is TRBV28 and J is TRBJ2-7, with TRBD2 matching over 11 bases. The CDR3 covers 17 residues. Germline trimming cut 5 bases from V and 2 bases from J; bases unmatched to any gene: 11. CDR1 is MDHEN and CDR2 is SYDVKM in the germline V gene. The CDR3 DNA reads TGTGCCAGCAGTCCAGCACTAGCGGGGGCTATTACCTACGAGCAGTACTTC. It yields the protein CASSPALAGAITYEQYF.